The clone carrying this TCR beta chain was observed a few times. These data are taken from a study of human T cells and chemical hapten exposure. As for the study in general: While the approximately 23-week study was under way, patients received diphenylcyclopropenone on the scalp every week.

Per the authors' pipeline: Sample-level TCR yields exhibited a median of approximately 96,000, with a range of about 20,000 to 690,600. TCRdb redid the calling of the RACE reads with MiXCR, one entry per CDR3 protein. The V and J calls and clone size are TCRdb's, not the authors'. Seen here are around 120,000 distinct CDR3 sequences, roughly 13% observed once, and the top ten hold less than 0.95%. Trimming took off 0 bases at V and 0 bases at J, with 6 bases between the two ends. CDR3 size: 15 residues. Germline values: CDR1 KGHSH, CDR2 LQKENI. As for time point: patch test 1, 2 weeks after DPC sensitization. Treatment given: therapeutic diphenylcyclopropenone sensitization with weekly scalp DPC.

This clonotype originated in a man aged 18 to 29 with alopecia areata. Some clones in this sample may be carry-over from other donors' samples. The material was whole blood, obtained in connection with sensitization to the hapten diphenylcyclopropenone (DPC). This rearrangement joins TRBV18 to TRBJ2-4; D uncertain. The CDR3 spells CASSPPTAAKNIQYF. The CDR3, as DNA: TGTGCCAGCTCACCACCCACAGCAGCCAAAAACATTCAGTACTTC.